The entry below gives a single T cell receptor (beta chain) sequence along with its context. The antigen remains unidentified. This record comes from a study of spatial heterogeneity in lung cancer. Study observations and caveats: Ubiquitous nonsynonymous mutations were tracked by counts of ubiquitous expanded TCRs, and regional ones by counts of regional expanded TCRs. The study found that expanded intratumoral alpha and beta TCR counts tracked tumor mutation counts.

TCRdb reanalysed the 5' RACE reads using MiXCR and keeps one entry per CDR3 protein. The table lists about 9,700 distinct CDR3 sequences, around 9.3% of them singletons, with roughly 13% in the top ten. This sample's time point: sample taken at primary tumor resection. Sequencing covered unsorted whole RNA taken from tumor, nontumor lung or frozen PBMC. The CDR3 sequence is 14 residues long. Germline V gene data show CDR1 as SGHRS and CDR2 as YFSETQ. Trimming stripped 0 bases from V and 8 bases from J, with 14 bases between. This sequence was found in a female donor with early-stage non-small cell lung cancer. The specimen was lung tumor tissue, collected at surgery. The chain couples TRBV5-1 to TRBJ1-2; possibly TRBD1 for D (5 bases). The CDR3 DNA is TGCGCCAGCAGCTTGGTCGGGCAGGGCATGGGCTACACCTTC. Its translation: CASSLVGQGMGYTF.